This T cell receptor beta chain is drawn from a study of blood T cell repertoires in COVID-19. Study in general: The study drew acute and convalescent COVID-19 samples from the United States, Italy and Spain. The cDNA or gDNA used as material had been derived from T cells, B-cell-depleted T cells, or PBMCs.

In germline, CDR1 is MNHEY, CDR2 SVGAGI. The CDR3 totals 12 residues. Trimming left V 6 bases short and J 0 bases short, with 4 bases between. About this clone: Other DNA sequences within the sample encode an identical CDR3.

Original analysis: Quantification of nucleated cells was approximated via reference gene primer amplification. Produced via immunoSEQ multiplex PCR; TCRdb's table is partial and in-frame only. Clonal size and the V and J genes are those of that table, whereas D and trimming came from the DNA. The sample comprises about 100,000 clones, more than 75% of which are singletons, and 7% to 9.5% rests with the top ten. The receptor's source is a man aged 25-45 years in a cohort sampled during active COVID-19. The chain has TRBV6-5 and TRBJ2-3, with unresolved D. Sequenced: peripheral blood. As DNA, the CDR3 is TGTGCCAGCAGCTCTAGCACAGATACGCAGTATTTT. Amino acids: CASSSSTDTQYF.